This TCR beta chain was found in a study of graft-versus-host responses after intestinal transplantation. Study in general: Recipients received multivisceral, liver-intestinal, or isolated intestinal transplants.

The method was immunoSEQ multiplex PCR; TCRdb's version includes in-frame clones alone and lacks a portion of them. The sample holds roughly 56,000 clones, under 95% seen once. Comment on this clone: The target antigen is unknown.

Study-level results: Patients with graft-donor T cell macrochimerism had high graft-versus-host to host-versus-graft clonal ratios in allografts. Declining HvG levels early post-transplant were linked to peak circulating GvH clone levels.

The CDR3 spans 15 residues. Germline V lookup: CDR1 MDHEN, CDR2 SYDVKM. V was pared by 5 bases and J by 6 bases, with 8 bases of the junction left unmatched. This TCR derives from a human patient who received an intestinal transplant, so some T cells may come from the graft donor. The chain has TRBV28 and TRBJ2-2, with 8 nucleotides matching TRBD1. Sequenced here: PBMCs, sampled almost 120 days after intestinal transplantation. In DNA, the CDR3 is TGTGCCAGCAGTGCAGGGGGCGCAGTCGCCGGGGAGCTGTTTTTT. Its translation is CASSAGGAVAGELFF.